The subject of this entry is one TCR beta chain. Its antigen remains unknown. Trimming removed 0 bases from V and 3 bases from J; junction bases left unmatched: 8. Germline V lookup: CDR1 SEHNR, CDR2 FQNEAQ (reference sequence). CDR3 length equals 17 residues. Quantitative 5'-RACE was performed with molecular barcodes, and it yielded the TCR beta libraries. TCRdb itself ran the 5' RACE reads through MiXCR, one entry per CDR3 protein. The sample lists under 550,000 distinct CDR3 sequences, roughly a quarter occurring once. The source of the sample is a study of CD8 T cells in ankylosing spondylitis. General observations from the study: Reportedly, significant enrichment of disease-linked clones occurred in matched ankylosing spondylitis synovial fluid. In peripheral blood, disease-linked CD8+ clones occurred at relatively low frequencies. Certain motif variants had earlier been reported in reactive arthritis synovial fluid and blood. Characteristic, it appeared, of ankylosing spondylitis blood was a TCR beta motif of roughly 8 highly homologous variants.

The sequenced sample consisted of blood, either unsorted or a sorted T cell fraction (not recorded which). The clonotype was recovered from a male donor with ankylosing spondylitis. V and J are TRBV7-9 and TRBJ2-3; TRBD2 matches 8 bases. The DNA for the CDR3 is TGTGCCAGCAGCTTAGCCGCGGGAGGCGTCAAAACAGATACGCAGTATTTT. Translating it yields CASSLAAGGVKTDTQYF.